This TCR beta chain was sequenced in a study of vaccination effects on CD4 cells after COVID-19. Trimming took 4 bases from V and 5 from J, leaving 16 bases between them. This CDR3 is 14 amino acids long. Per germline, CDR1 SGHRS and CDR2 YFSETQ. Note on this clone: Its antigen is undetermined.

Antigen-specific CD4+ T cells expanded by the ViraFEST assay with viral peptide pools were then sequenced. Upon completion of 10 to 11 days in culture, CD4+ T cells were isolated. Vaccinated recipients, who were negative for nucleocapsid antibodies, had no history of SARS-CoV-2 infection. The method was immunoSEQ multiplex PCR; TCRdb's version includes in-frame clones alone and lacks a portion of them. Seen here are about 27,000 clones, approximately 76% observed once, and the top ten hold about 10%. This TCR was recovered from a human donor who received a COVID-19 vaccine. The sample was CD4+ T cells from PBMCs cultured with SARS-CoV-2 spike peptides, taken before COVID-19 vaccination. The chain carries TRBV5-1 and TRBJ2-7; D is possibly TRBD2 (5 bases). CDR3 protein: CASSTGLGLDEQYF. The CDR3 nucleotides are TGCGCCAGCAGCACCGGACTGGGATTAGACGAGCAGTACTTC. The variable domain in full, completed from reference TRBV5-1 and TRBJ2-7, reads KAGVTQTPRYLIKTRGQQVTLSCSPISGHRSVSWYQQTPGQGLQFLFEYFSETQRNKGNFPGRFSGRQFSNSRSEMNVSTLELGDSALYLCASSTGLGLDEQYFGPGTRLTVT.